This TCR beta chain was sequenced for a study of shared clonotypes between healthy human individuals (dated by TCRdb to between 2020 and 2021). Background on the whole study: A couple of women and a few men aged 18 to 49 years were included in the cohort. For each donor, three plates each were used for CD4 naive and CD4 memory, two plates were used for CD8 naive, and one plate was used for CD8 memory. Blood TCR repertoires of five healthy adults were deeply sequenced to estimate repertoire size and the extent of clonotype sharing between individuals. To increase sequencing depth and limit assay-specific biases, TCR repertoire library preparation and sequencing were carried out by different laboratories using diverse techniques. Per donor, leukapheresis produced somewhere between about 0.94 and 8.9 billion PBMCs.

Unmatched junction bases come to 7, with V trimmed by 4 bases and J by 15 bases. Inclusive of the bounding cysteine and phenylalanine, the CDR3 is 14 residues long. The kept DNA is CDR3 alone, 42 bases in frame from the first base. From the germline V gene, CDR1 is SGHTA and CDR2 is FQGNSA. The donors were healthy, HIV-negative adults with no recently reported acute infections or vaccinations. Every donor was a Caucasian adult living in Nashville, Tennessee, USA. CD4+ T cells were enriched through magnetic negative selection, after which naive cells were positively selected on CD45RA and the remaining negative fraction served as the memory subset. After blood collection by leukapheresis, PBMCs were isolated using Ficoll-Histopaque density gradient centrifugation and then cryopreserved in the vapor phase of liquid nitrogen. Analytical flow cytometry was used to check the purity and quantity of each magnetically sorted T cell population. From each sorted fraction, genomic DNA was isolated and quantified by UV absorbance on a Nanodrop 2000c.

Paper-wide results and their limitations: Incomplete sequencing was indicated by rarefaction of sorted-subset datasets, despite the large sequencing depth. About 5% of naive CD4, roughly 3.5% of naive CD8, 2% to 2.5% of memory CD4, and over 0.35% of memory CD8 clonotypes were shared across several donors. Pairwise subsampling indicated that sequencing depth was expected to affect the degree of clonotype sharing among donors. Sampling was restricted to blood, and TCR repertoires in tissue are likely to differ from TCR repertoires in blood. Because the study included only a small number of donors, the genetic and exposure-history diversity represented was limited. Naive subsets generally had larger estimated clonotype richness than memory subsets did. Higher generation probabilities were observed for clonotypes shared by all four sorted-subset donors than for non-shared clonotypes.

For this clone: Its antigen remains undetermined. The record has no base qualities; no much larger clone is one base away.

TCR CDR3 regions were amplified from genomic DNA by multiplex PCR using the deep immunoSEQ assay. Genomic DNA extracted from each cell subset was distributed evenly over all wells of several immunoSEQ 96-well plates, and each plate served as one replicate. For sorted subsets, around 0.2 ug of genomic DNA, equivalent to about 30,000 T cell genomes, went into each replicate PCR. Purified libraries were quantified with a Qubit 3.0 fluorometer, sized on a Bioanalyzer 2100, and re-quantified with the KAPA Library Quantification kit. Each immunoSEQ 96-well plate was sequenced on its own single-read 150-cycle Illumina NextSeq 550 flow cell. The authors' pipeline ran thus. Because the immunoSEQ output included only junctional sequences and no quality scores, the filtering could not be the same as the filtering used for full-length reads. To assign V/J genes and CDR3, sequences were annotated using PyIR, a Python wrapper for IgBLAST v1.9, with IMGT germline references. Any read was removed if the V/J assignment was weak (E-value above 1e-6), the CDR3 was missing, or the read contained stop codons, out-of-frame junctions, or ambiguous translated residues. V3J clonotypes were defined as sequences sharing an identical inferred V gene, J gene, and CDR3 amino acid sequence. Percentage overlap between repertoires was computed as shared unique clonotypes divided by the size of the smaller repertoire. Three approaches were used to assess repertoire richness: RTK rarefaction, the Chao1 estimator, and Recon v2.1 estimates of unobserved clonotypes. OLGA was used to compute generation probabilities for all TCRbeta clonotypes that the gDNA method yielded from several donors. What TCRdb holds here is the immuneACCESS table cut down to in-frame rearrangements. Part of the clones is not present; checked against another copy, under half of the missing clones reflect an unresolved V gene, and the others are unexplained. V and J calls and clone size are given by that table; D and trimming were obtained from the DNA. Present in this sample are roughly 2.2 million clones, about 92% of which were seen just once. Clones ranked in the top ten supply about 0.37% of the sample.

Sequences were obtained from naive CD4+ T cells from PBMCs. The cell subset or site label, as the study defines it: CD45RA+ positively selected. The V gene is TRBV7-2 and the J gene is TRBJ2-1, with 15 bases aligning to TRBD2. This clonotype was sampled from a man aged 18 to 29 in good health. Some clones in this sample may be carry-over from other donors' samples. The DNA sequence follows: TGTGCCAGCAGCTCCGGGACTAGCGGGAGGAGGGTGTTCTTC. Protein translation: CASSSGTSGRRVFF.